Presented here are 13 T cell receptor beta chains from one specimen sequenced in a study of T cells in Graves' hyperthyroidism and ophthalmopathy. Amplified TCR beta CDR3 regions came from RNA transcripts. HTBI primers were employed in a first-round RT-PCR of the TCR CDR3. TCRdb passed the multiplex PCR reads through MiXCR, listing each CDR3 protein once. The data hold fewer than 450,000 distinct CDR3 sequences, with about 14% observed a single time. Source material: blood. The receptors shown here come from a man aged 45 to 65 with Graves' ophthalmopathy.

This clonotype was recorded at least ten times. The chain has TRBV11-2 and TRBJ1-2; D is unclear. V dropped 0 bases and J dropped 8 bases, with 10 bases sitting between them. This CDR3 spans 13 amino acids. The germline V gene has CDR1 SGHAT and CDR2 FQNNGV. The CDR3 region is CASSLDRHGGYTF. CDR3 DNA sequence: TGTGCCAGCAGCTTAGATCGCCACGGCGGCTACACCTTC.

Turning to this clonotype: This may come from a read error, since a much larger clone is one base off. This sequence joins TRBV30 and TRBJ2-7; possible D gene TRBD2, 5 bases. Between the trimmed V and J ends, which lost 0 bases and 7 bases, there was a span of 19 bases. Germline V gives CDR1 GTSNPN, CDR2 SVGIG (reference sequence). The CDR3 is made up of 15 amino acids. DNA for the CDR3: TGTGCCTGGAGTGTAGTACTAGGAGGCTACGGTGAGCAGTACTTC. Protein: CAWSVVLGGYGEQYF.

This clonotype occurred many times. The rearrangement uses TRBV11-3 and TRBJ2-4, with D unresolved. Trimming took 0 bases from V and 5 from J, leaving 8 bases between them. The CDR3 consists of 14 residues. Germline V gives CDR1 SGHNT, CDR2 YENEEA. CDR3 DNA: TGTGCCAGCAGCTTAGAAAAACAAGAAAACATTCAGTACTTC. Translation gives CASSLEKQENIQYF.

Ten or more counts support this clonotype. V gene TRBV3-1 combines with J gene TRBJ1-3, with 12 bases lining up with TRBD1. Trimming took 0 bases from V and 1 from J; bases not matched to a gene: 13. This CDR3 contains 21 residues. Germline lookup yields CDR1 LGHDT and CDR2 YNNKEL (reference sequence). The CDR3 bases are TGTGCCAGCAGCCAAGATGCTGGCGGGACAGGGGGCTGGTCGTCTGGAAACACCATATATTTT. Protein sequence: CASSQDAGGTGGWSSGNTIYF.

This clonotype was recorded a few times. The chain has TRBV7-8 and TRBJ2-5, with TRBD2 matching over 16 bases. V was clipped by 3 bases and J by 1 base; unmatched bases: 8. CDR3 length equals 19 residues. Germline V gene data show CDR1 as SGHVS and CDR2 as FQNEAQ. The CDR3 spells CASSLAPGLAGGSQETQYF. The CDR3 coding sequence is TGTGCCAGCAGCTTGGCCCCGGGACTAGCGGGAGGGAGCCAAGAGACCCAGTACTTC.

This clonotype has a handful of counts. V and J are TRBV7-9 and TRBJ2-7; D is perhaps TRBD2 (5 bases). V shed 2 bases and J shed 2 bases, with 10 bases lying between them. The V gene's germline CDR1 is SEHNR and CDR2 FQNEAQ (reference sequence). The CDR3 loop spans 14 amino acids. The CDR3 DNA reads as TGTGCCAGCAGCTTACAAGCGGACCCCTACGAGCAGTACTTC. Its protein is CASSLQADPYEQYF.

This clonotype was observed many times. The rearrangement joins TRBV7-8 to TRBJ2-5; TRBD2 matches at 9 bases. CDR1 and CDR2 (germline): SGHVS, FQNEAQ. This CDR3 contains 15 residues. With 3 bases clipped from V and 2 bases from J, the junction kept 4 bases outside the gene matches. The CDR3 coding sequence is TGTGCCAGCAGCTTTCGGCTAGCGGGGCAAGAGACCCAGTACTTC. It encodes CASSFRLAGQETQYF.

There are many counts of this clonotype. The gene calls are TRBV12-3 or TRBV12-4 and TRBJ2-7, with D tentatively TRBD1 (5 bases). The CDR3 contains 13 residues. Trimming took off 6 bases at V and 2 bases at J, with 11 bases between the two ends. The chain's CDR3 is CASSRTTTYEQYF. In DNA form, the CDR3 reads TGTGCCAGCAGCCGGACAACTACCTACGAGCAGTACTTC.

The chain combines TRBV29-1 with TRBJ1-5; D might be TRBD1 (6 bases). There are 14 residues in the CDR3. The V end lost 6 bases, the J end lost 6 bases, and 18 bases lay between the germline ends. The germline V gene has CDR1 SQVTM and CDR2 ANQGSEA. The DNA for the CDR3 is TGCAGCGTCGCAACAGGGCGCCTTGGTCAGCCCCAGCATTTT. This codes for CSVATGRLGQPQHF.

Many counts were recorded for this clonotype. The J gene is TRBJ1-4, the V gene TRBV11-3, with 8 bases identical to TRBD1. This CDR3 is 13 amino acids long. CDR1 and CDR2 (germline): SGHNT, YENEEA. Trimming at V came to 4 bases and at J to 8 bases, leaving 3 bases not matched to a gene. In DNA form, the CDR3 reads TGTGCCAGCAGCTCGACAGGGGTCGAAAAACTGTTTTTT. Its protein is CASSSTGVEKLFF.

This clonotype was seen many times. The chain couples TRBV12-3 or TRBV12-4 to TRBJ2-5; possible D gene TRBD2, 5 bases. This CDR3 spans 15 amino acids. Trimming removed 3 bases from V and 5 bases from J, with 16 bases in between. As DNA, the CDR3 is TGTGCCAGCAGTTTCCGGCTCAAGCGGACGGAGACCCAGTACTTC. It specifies CASSFRLKRTETQYF.

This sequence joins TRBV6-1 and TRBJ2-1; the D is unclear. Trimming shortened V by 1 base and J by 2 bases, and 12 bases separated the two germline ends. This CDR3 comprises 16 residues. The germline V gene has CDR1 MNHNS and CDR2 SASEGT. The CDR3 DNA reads TGTGCCAGCAGTGAAGATTATGGAACCGCCTACAATGAGCAGTTCTTC. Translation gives CASSEDYGTAYNEQFF.

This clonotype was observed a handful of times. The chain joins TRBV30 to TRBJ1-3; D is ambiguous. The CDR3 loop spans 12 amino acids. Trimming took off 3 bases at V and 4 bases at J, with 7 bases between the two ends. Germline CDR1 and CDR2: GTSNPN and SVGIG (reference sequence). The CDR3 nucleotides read TGTGCCTGGAGCGACACGGGAAACACCATATATTTT. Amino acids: CAWSDTGNTIYF.